The rows below give T cell receptor beta chains drawn from one sample of a study of T cell responses to AZD1222 COVID-19 vaccine. Measured with immunoSEQ multiplex PCR; TCRdb has only the in-frame clones, and not every one. This sample carries around 130,000 clones, approximately 86% of them seen once, and the ten largest clones take approximately 12%. This specimen was peripheral blood, taken on day 0 of AZD1222 vaccination. Receptors originate from an adult in good health. Both conserved end residues are part of each CDR3. A D gene is named only where the DNA matches it firmly. A clone size is listed for some rows: how often the clone was seen (once, few, many), or a class if it is expanded.

CDR3: CASSLSQDNYGYTF; DNA: TGTGCCAGCAGTTTATCGCAGGATAACTATGGCTACACCTTC; V: TRBV28; J: TRBJ1-2; size: -; D: -
CDR3: CASSRRQGPQETQYF; DNA: TGTGCCAGCAGCCGGAGACAGGGCCCACAAGAGACCCAGTACTTC; V: TRBV13; J: TRBJ2-5; size: -; D: TRBD1
CDR3: CASSWTGGGQPQHF; DNA: TGTGCCAGCAGTTGGACAGGGGGCGGTCAGCCCCAGCATTTT; V: TRBV6-5; J: TRBJ1-5; size: -; D: TRBD1
CDR3: CASSYYNEQFF; DNA: TGTGCCAGCAGCTATTACAATGAGCAGTTCTTC; V: TRBV3-1/TRBV3-2; J: TRBJ2-1; size: -; D: -
CDR3: CASSRGGGGANVLTF; DNA: TGTGCCAGCTCCAGGGGGGGCGGAGGGGCCAACGTCCTGACTTTC; V: TRBV28; J: TRBJ2-6; size: -; D: -
CDR3: CASYLRLAKNIQYF; DNA: TGTGCCAGCTACCTACGTCTAGCCAAAAACATTCAGTACTTC; V: TRBV9; J: TRBJ2-4; size: -; D: -
CDR3: CASSSGQGGYSPLHF; DNA: TGTGCCAGCAGCTCCGGACAGGGGGGTTATTCACCCCTCCACTTT; V: TRBV7-2; J: TRBJ1-6; size: -; D: TRBD1
CDR3: CAISEHGAGELFF; DNA: TGTGCCATCAGTGAACATGGGGCCGGGGAGCTGTTTTTT; V: TRBV10-3; J: TRBJ2-2; size: -; D: -
CDR3: CASSVEQGGTYEQYF; DNA: TGTGCCAGCAGCGTAGAACAGGGGGGAACCTACGAGCAGTACTTC; V: TRBV9; J: TRBJ2-7; size: -; D: TRBD1
CDR3: CASQTLGETQYF; DNA: TGTGCCAGCCAGACGCTAGGGGAGACCCAGTACTTC; V: TRBV12-3/TRBV12-4; J: TRBJ2-5; size: -; D: -
CDR3: CATSEPGTPNYGYTF; DNA: TGTGCCACCAGTGAACCCGGGACCCCTAACTATGGCTACACCTTC; V: TRBV24-1; J: TRBJ1-2; size: -; D: -
CDR3: CASSLGVSMNTEAFF; DNA: TGTGCCAGCAGTTTGGGGGTCAGCATGAACACTGAAGCTTTCTTT; V: TRBV27; J: TRBJ1-1; size: -; D: -
CDR3: CASSPASGPTYNEQFF; DNA: TGTGCCAGCAGCCCCGCTAGCGGACCCACCTACAATGAGCAGTTCTTC; V: TRBV7-9; J: TRBJ2-1; size: -; D: TRBD2
CDR3: CATEGQGSYEQYF; DNA: TGTGCCACCGAGGGACAGGGTTCCTACGAGCAGTACTTC; V: TRBV19; J: TRBJ2-7; size: -; D: TRBD1
CDR3: CASSPPRRSHLYNEQFF; DNA: TGTGCCAGCAGCCCTCCTAGGAGGTCTCACCTTTACAATGAGCAGTTCTTC; V: TRBV7-6; J: TRBJ2-1; size: many; D: -
CDR3: CASSPRQGGTGTEAFF; DNA: TGTGCCAGCTCACCACGACAGGGAGGTACGGGAACTGAAGCTTTCTTT; V: TRBV18; J: TRBJ1-1; size: -; D: TRBD1
CDR3: CASTLGASGEETQYF; DNA: TGTGCCAGTACCTTGGGGGCTAGCGGGGAAGAGACCCAGTACTTC; V: TRBV19; J: TRBJ2-5; size: -; D: TRBD2
CDR3: CASSQGPGTNEKLFF; DNA: TGCGCCAGCAGCCAAGGTCCGGGAACTAATGAAAAACTGTTTTTT; V: TRBV4-1; J: TRBJ1-4; size: -; D: -
CDR3: CASSLGSAAEQYF; DNA: TGTGCCAGCAGCTTAGGCTCGGCAGCCGAGCAGTACTTC; V: TRBV7-2; J: TRBJ2-7; size: -; D: -